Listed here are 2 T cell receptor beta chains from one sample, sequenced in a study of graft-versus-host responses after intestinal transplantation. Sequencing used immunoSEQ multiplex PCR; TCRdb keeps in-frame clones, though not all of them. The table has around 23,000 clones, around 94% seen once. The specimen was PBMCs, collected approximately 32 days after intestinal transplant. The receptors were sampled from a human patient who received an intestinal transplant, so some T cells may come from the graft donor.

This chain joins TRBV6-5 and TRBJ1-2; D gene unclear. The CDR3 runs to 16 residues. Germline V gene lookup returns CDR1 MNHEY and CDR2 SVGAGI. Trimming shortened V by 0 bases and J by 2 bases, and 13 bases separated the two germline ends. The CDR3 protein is CASSYSGASPNYGYTF. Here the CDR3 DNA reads TGTGCCAGCAGTTACTCAGGAGCCTCGCCCAACTATGGCTACACCTTC.

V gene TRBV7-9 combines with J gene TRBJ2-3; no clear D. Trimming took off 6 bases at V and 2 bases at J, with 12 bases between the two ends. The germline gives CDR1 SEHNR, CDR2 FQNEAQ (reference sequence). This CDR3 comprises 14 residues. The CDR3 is CASRSARPTDTQYF. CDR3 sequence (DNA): TGTGCCAGCAGATCCGCGCGGCCCACAGATACGCAGTATTTT.